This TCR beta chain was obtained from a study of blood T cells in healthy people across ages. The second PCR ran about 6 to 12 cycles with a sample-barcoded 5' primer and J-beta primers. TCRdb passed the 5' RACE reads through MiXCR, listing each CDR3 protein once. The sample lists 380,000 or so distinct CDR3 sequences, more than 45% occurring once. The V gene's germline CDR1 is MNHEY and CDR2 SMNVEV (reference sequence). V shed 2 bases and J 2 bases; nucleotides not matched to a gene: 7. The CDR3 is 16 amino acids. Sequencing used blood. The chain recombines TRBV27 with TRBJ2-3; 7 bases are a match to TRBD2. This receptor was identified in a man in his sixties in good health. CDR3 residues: CASSLMGGAVTDTQYF. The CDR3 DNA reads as TGTGCCAGCAGTTTAATGGGAGGGGCGGTCACAGATACGCAGTATTTT.